Described below is a single T cell receptor (beta chain) sequence and its context. This CDR3 has 17 residues. From germline, CDR1 is SGHRS and CDR2 YFSETQ. These data belong to a study of T cells expressing NK-cell markers. TCRdb re-called the 5' RACE reads and shows each CDR3 protein once, DNA omitted. This sample's clone table lists 400,000 or so distinct CDR3 sequences. The chain uses TRBV5-1 and TRBJ2-1; the D call of TRBD1 rests on TCRdb alone, since no DNA is present to check it. This TCR came from a woman aged 45 to 65 in good health. The material sequenced was blood T cells: a sorted CD56 or NKG2C T cell subset, CD4+ or CD8+ T cells, or bulk PBMC T cells (not recorded which). CDR3 sequence: CASSLRLTGKTYNEQFF.